These 23 T cell receptor beta chains share one sample of origin, sequenced in a study of blood T cell repertoires in COVID-19. TCRdb's table, derived via immunoSEQ multiplex PCR, lists solely in-frame clones and lacks some. This sample yields tens of thousands of clones, of which about 81% are seen a single time; 13% to 15% belongs to the top ten. Sequenced sample: peripheral blood. The origin of the receptors is a human donor with acute or convalescent COVID-19. The donor label of this sample is uncertain.

The chain joins TRBV3-1 (or the pseudogene TRBV3-2) to TRBJ1-2; a weak D match, TRBD1 (6 bases). V was clipped by 1 base and J by 6 bases, with 12 bases between them. The germline V gene encodes CDR1 LGHDT and CDR2 YNNKEL (reference sequence). The CDR3 has 14 amino acids. In nucleotides, the CDR3 is TGTGCCAGCAGCCAAGGGCAGGGGCTAGATGGCTACACCTTC. Translation gives CASSQGQGLDGYTF.

V and J are TRBV3-1 (or the pseudogene TRBV3-2) and TRBJ2-1; the match to TRBD2 covers 11 bases. Germline V lookup: CDR1 LGHDT, CDR2 YNNKEL (reference sequence). This CDR3 contains 15 residues. J lost 4 bases, V lost 4 bases, and 3 bases had no gene match. CDR3 in amino acids: CASSLGTSGYNEQFF. For the CDR3, the DNA is TGTGCCAGCAGCCTCGGGACTAGCGGTTACAATGAGCAGTTCTTC.

The chain carries TRBV5-1 and TRBJ2-5; D possibly corresponds to TRBD1 (6 bases). The CDR3 consists of 15 residues. V lost 0 bases to trimming and J lost 5 bases, with 14 bases between them. CDR1 SGHRS and CDR2 YFSETQ come from the germline V gene. The DNA for the CDR3 is TGCGCCAGCAGCTTGGTGGGGGCCAGTGGTGAGACCCAGTACTTC. This codes for CASSLVGASGETQYF.

The V call is TRBV4-2, the J call TRBJ1-2; 9 bases align to TRBD1. This CDR3 comprises 14 residues. Germline trimming cut 1 base from V and 5 bases from J; bases unmatched to any gene: 2. Germline V gives CDR1 LGHNA, CDR2 YNFKEQ. CDR3 in DNA: TGTGCCAGCAGCCAAGGGACAGGGGAATATGGCTACACCTTC. Translating it yields CASSQGTGEYGYTF.

Only a few counts were recorded for this clone. V usage is TRBV14 and J usage is TRBJ1-2; D not resolved. CDR1 and CDR2 (germline): SGHDN, FVKESK. V was shortened by 1 base and J by 5 bases, with 17 bases between the two germline ends. This CDR3 is 16 amino acids long. The CDR3 region is CASSQGASGVRYGYTF. As DNA, the CDR3 is TGTGCCAGCAGCCAAGGAGCGTCTGGTGTTAGGTATGGCTACACCTTC.

The chain couples TRBV7-9 to TRBJ1-2; D remains unclear. The CDR3 contains 13 residues. Deletions cut 5 bases from V and 8 bases from J, with 15 bases between. The germline V gene has CDR1 SEHNR and CDR2 FQNEAQ (reference sequence). The CDR3, as DNA: TGTGCCAGCAGCCTAGGACGCGGCGGGGGCTACACCTTC. It is translated as CASSLGRGGGYTF.

The CDR3 region has the DNA TGTGCCAGCAGTTTTGGACAGGTGCAAGAGACCCAGTACTTC. Residues: CASSFGQVQETQYF. The rearrangement joins TRBV28 to TRBJ2-5; 7 nucleotides line up with TRBD1. The CDR3 covers 14 residues. Germline loops: CDR1 MDHEN, CDR2 SYDVKM. J lost 2 bases, V lost 3 bases, and 3 bases had no gene match.

This clone was counted once. The chain recombines TRBV27 with TRBJ2-7, with TRBD2 identical over 11 bases. Trimming at V came to 6 bases and at J to 5 bases, leaving 9 bases not matched to a gene. The CDR3 contains 15 residues. The germline V gene encodes CDR1 MNHEY and CDR2 SMNVEV (reference sequence). The CDR3 nucleotides are TGTGCCAGCAGCCCTACTAGCGGGAGTAGCCACGAGCAGTACTTC. Translating gives CASSPTSGSSHEQYF.

The chain couples TRBV28 to TRBJ1-2, with D unclear. CDR1 MDHEN and CDR2 SYDVKM come from the germline V gene. CDR3 length: 14 amino acids. The V and J ends lost 4 bases and 5 bases respectively, with 14 bases between them. The CDR3 region has the DNA TGTGCCAGCAGTTCCTCCGGGGAGGCTTATGGCTACACCTTC. Translated, it gives CASSSSGEAYGYTF.

This chain uses TRBV5-1 with TRBJ2-1; 7 bases map to TRBD2. Germline V gives CDR1 SGHRS, CDR2 YFSETQ. The trim removed 5 bases at V and 7 bases at J, leaving 9 bases unmatched. This CDR3 has 14 residues. The CDR3 nucleotides read TGCGCCAGCAGTTTGTGGGAGGGAGGAAATGAGCAGTTCTTC. Its translation is CASSLWEGGNEQFF. The whole variable domain, remainder taken from reference TRBV5-1 and TRBJ2-1, is KAGVTQTPRYLIKTRGQQVTLSCSPISGHRSVSWYQQTPGQGLQFLFEYFSETQRNKGNFPGRFSGRQFSNSRSEMNVSTLELGDSALYLCASSLWEGGNEQFFGPGTRLTVL.

This chain joins TRBV3-1 (or the pseudogene TRBV3-2) and TRBJ1-1; D uncertain. This CDR3 spans 14 amino acids. V was clipped by 2 bases and J by 1 base, with 8 bases between them. Germline CDR1 and CDR2: LGHDT and YNNKEL (reference sequence). CDR3 sequence: CASSQSVPNTEAFF. The CDR3 region has the DNA TGTGCCAGCAGCCAATCTGTTCCGAACACTGAAGCTTTCTTT.

V gene TRBV10-2 combines with J gene TRBJ1-1; D is perhaps TRBD1 (6 bases). Trimming shortened V by 6 bases and J by 5 bases, and 19 bases separated the two germline ends. CDR1 and CDR2 from the germline V gene are WSHSY and SAAADI. The CDR3 has 15 amino acids. DNA for the CDR3: TGCGCCAGCAGGCGGGGGGCGCAGGAGACAACTGAAGCTTTCTTT. This gives the protein CASRRGAQETTEAFF.

The J gene is TRBJ1-3, the V gene TRBV7-9; D is perhaps TRBD1 (5 bases). V was trimmed by 5 bases and J by 0 bases, leaving 14 bases between them. This CDR3 region has 16 residues. Germline assignment: CDR1 SEHNR and CDR2 FQNEAQ (reference sequence). The CDR3 region is CASSPKEGTSGNTIYF. The CDR3 DNA reads as TGTGCCAGCAGCCCTAAGGAGGGGACCTCTGGAAACACCATATATTTT.

This chain joins TRBV19 and TRBJ1-1; TRBD1 matches at 9 bases. Germline V gene lookup returns CDR1 LNHDA and CDR2 SQIVND (reference sequence). V lost 6 bases to trimming and J lost 1 base; unmatched junction nucleotides: 6. This CDR3 spans 15 amino acids. CDR3 in DNA: TGTGCCAGTAGCGGGACAGGGTGGAGGAACACTGAAGCTTTCTTT. It translates to CASSGTGWRNTEAFF.

This chain connects TRBV5-1 to TRBJ1-1; 11 bases are shared with TRBD1. J was trimmed by 4 bases and V by 4 bases; bases with no gene match: 12. Germline V gives CDR1 SGHRS, CDR2 YFSETQ. The CDR3 consists of 17 residues. The CDR3 DNA sequence: TGCGCCAGCAGCACCGGACAGGGGGCGCAAGCAATCACTGAAGCTTTCTTT. Protein sequence: CASSTGQGAQAITEAFF.

CDR3 in amino acids: CASSLAQGGKGYTF. Here the CDR3 DNA reads TGTGCCAGCAGCTTGGCCCAGGGTGGGAAGGGCTACACCTTC. The chain uses TRBV5-4 and TRBJ1-2, with D possibly TRBD1 on 5 matching bases. Trimming stripped 0 bases from V and 8 bases from J, with 14 bases between. CDR3 length: 14 amino acids. CDR1 and CDR2 from the germline V gene are SGHNT and YYREEE (reference sequence).

This clone was counted a single time. The chain recombines TRBV4-2 with TRBJ2-7, with D maybe TRBD2 (5 bases). Germline V gene lookup returns CDR1 LGHNA and CDR2 YNFKEQ. V was cut by 1 base and J by 3 bases, with 10 bases left in between. This CDR3 has 14 residues. The CDR3 coding sequence is TGTGCCAGCAGCCAAGTTGGAGGAGACTACGAGCAGTACTTC. Protein product: CASSQVGGDYEQYF.

The gene calls are TRBV6-5 and TRBJ2-3; 8 bases are a match to TRBD1. Germline lookup yields CDR1 MNHEY and CDR2 SVGAGI. The CDR3 consists of 13 residues. V gave up 8 bases and J gave up 6 bases; unmatched junction bases: 7. The CDR3 here is CASLDRVVDTQYF. For the CDR3, the DNA is TGTGCCAGCCTGGACAGGGTGGTGGATACGCAGTATTTT.

The chain employs TRBV7-2 and TRBJ2-5; no reliable D call. This CDR3 comprises 13 residues. Trimming stripped 5 bases from V and 0 bases from J, with 7 bases between. Germline CDR1 is SGHTA and CDR2 is FQGNSA. CDR3 DNA: TGTGCCAGCAGCCCCGGGTACCAAGAGACCCAGTACTTC. This codes for CASSPGYQETQYF.

This rearrangement joins TRBV6-2 or TRBV6-3 to TRBJ2-7; D might be TRBD2 (6 bases). V was clipped by 3 bases and J by 3 bases, with 21 bases between them. The CDR3 is 17 residues long. Per germline, CDR1 MNHEY and CDR2 SVGEGT. The CDR3 sequence is CASSYPLLGLPNYEQYF. In nucleotides, the CDR3 is TGTGCCAGCAGTTATCCCCTCCTGGGACTCCCTAACTACGAGCAGTACTTC.

This chain joins TRBV5-6 and TRBJ2-5, with unresolved D. The CDR3 is 14 residues long. Looked up from germline, CDR1 is SGHDT and CDR2 is YYEEEE. V lost 0 bases, J lost 4 bases, and 10 bases lay in between. The CDR3 coding sequence is TGTGCCAGCAGCTTGGGGGCAGGTGGAGAGACCCAGTACTTC. This encodes CASSLGAGGETQYF.

The rearrangement joins TRBV9 to TRBJ1-4; no firm D call. V was pared by 4 bases and J by 6 bases, with 13 bases between. The CDR3 totals 14 residues. Germline V gene lookup returns CDR1 SGDLS and CDR2 YYNGEE. The CDR3 sequence is CASSIGVVDEKLFF. For the CDR3, the DNA is TGTGCCAGCAGCATCGGGGTCGTTGATGAAAAACTGTTTTTT.

This clone came up once. This chain links TRBV27 with TRBJ2-7, with 9 bases matching TRBD2. Germline CDR1 is MNHEY and CDR2 is SMNVEV (reference sequence). After removal of 5 bases from V and 4 bases from J, the junction contained 18 bases not matched to a gene. The CDR3 has 18 amino acids. The CDR3 nucleotides read TGTGCCAGCAGTGGACCCGGGTTGAGCGGGAGGATCGGATACGAGCAGTACTTC. Translating it yields CASSGPGLSGRIGYEQYF.